Each of the 19 T cell receptor beta chains below was sequenced from the same sample in a study of cytomegalovirus exposure and HLA in healthy donors (dated by TCRdb to about 2017). Libraries came from the immunoSEQ multiplex PCR assay. A mixture of 60 forward primers for TCR Vbeta segments and 13 reverse primers for TCR Jbeta segments was used in the multiplex PCR. Here the immuneACCESS table is served through TCRdb, limited to in-frame sequences with V and J called. Missing clones are a known gap in these copies; in checked studies unresolved V genes cover under half, and the rest lacks a known reason. Within this sample are around 120,000 clones, with around 74% of them counted one time only. The ten top clones hold over 25% of the sample. Sequencing was done on a sample of PBMCs. These receptors were collected from a man in his 60s in good health and CMV-seropositive.

This chain links TRBV19 with TRBJ2-7; 7 bases match TRBD1. J lost 2 bases, V lost 2 bases, and 6 bases had no gene match. CDR1 LNHDA and CDR2 SQIVND come from the germline V gene (reference sequence). CDR3 length: 15 amino acids. The DNA for the CDR3 is TGTGCCAGTAGTATAACCGCGACAGGGCCCTACGAGCAGTACTTC. Its protein product is CASSITATGPYEQYF.

The rearrangement joins TRBV25-1 to TRBJ2-1, with TRBD2 matching 9 bases. The CDR3 has 16 residues. CDR1 is MGHDK, CDR2 SYGVNS, per germline. The ends lost 1 base at V and 6 bases at J; junction bases unmatched: 7. CDR3 in amino acids: CASSELGREGPNEQFF. CDR3 DNA sequence: TGTGCCAGCAGTGAATTAGGGCGGGAGGGCCCCAATGAGCAGTTCTTC.

V is TRBV2 and J is TRBJ2-1; perhaps TRBD1 as D (6 bases). V lost 0 bases to trimming and J lost 1 base, with 10 bases between them. CDR3 length: 16 residues. CDR1 is SNHLY, CDR2 FYNNEI, per germline. The CDR3 reads CASSEAPQGSYNEQFF. The CDR3, as DNA: TGTGCCAGCAGTGAAGCCCCGCAGGGGTCCTACAATGAGCAGTTCTTC.

In nucleotides, the CDR3 is TGTGCCAGCAGCTTAGGGGTAGCGGTCCCCTACGAGCAGTACTTC. The encoded protein is CASSLGVAVPYEQYF. V gene TRBV11-2 combines with J gene TRBJ2-7; tentatively, D is TRBD2 (6 bases). Germline CDR1 is SGHAT and CDR2 is FQNNGV. The CDR3 has 15 residues. V was pared by 1 base and J by 2 bases, with 12 bases between.

The chain employs TRBV7-9 and TRBJ2-7; TRBD1 agrees at 8 bases. This CDR3 is 11 amino acids long. CDR1 and CDR2 from the germline V gene are SEHNR and FQNEAQ (reference sequence). In nucleotides, the CDR3 is TGTTCCACCGGACAGGGTAAGGAGCAGTACTTC. It specifies CSTGQGKEQYF.

This clone has just a few counts. The rearrangement links TRBV30 to TRBJ2-7; D is ambiguous. Germline assignment: CDR1 GTSNPN and CDR2 SVGIG (reference sequence). The length of the CDR3 is 12 residues. V was shortened by 3 bases and J by 4 bases, with 10 bases between the two germline ends. The CDR3: CAWSVHGYEQYF. The CDR3 DNA sequence: TGTGCCTGGAGCGTGCACGGGTACGAGCAGTACTTC.

The rearrangement joins TRBV27 to TRBJ2-1, with 7 positions matching TRBD1. The CDR3 length is 13 residues. V was clipped by 7 bases and J by 12 bases; unmatched bases: 12. Germline CDR1 is MNHEY and CDR2 is SMNVEV (reference sequence). CDR3 in amino acids: CASKGQNLLGQFF. The DNA of the CDR3 is TGTGCCAGCAAGGGACAGAACCTTTTAGGGCAGTTCTTC.

V is TRBV18 and J is TRBJ1-3, with a weak D call TRBD1 (6 bases). The ends were cut back, 3 bases at V and 5 bases at J, with 11 bases in the middle. Germline V gene data show CDR1 as KGHSH and CDR2 as LQKENI. The CDR3 consists of 14 residues. In DNA form, the CDR3 reads TGTGCCAGCTCACCTGCGGGGGCGCGAAACACCATATATTTT. This encodes CASSPAGARNTIYF.

This clone showed up just once. The V call is TRBV12-5, the J call TRBJ1-2; the D gene is possibly TRBD1 (6 bases). The germline gives CDR1 LGHNT, CDR2 FRNRAP. The CDR3 totals 15 residues. Trimming cost V 1 base and J 8 bases, with 17 bases left between them. For the CDR3, the DNA is TGTGCTAGTGGTTTGGGCGACGGGGGGCCCTGGGGCTACACCTTC. This encodes CASGLGDGGPWGYTF.

This rearrangement joins TRBV5-4 to TRBJ1-4; D possibly corresponds to TRBD1 (6 bases). Germline V gene data show CDR1 as SGHNT and CDR2 as YYREEE (reference sequence). CDR3 length equals 15 residues. V was cut by 0 bases and J by 5 bases, with 11 bases left in between. CDR3 amino acids: CASSLAGAGNEKLFF. The CDR3 DNA sequence: TGTGCCAGCAGCTTGGCAGGGGCAGGCAATGAAAAACTGTTTTTT.

The chain is built from TRBV28 and TRBJ1-2, with TRBD1 identical over 10 bases. V was pared by 3 bases and J by 5 bases, with 6 bases of the junction left unmatched. This CDR3 is 15 amino acids long. Germline V CDR1 and CDR2: MDHEN, SYDVKM. The CDR3 protein is CASSLGDRGGYGYTF. The CDR3 DNA sequence: TGTGCCAGCAGTTTGGGGGACAGGGGTGGTTATGGCTACACCTTC.

The chain is built from TRBV18 and TRBJ2-2, with a weak D call TRBD2 (6 bases). This CDR3 comprises 18 residues. Trimming shortened V by 5 bases and J by 0 bases, and 19 bases separated the two germline ends. Germline CDR1 and CDR2: KGHSH and LQKENI. The CDR3 sequence: CASSSTAPGTSNTGELFF. CDR3 bases: TGTGCCAGCTCATCCACCGCGCCGGGGACTTCGAACACCGGGGAGCTGTTTTTT.

The chain has TRBV7-2 and TRBJ2-7, with TRBD2 identical over 7 bases. The trim removed 1 base at V and 3 bases at J, leaving 6 bases unmatched. The CDR3 spans 15 residues. Per the germline V gene, CDR1 is SGHTA and CDR2 is FQGNSA. CDR3 sequence: CASSLVLGRDYEQYF. The CDR3 DNA reads TGTGCCAGCAGCTTAGTACTGGGGAGGGACTACGAGCAGTACTTC.

This chain links TRBV19 with TRBJ1-1; D uncertain. The V gene's germline CDR1 is LNHDA and CDR2 SQIVND (reference sequence). The V gene lost 5 bases and the J gene lost 10 bases, with 17 bases spanning the gap. The CDR3 contains 13 residues. The CDR3 protein is CASSVNRDWGAFF. The CDR3 DNA follows: TGTGCCAGTAGTGTCAACCGGGATTGGGGAGCTTTCTTT.

The rearrangement links TRBV28 to TRBJ2-3, with TRBD2 matching 11 bases. The CDR3 consists of 16 residues. The V and J ends lost 5 bases and 5 bases, in that order; junction bases with no gene match: 9. Germline CDR1 reads MDHEN; CDR2 reads SYDVKM. CDR3 nucleotides: TGTGCCAGCAGTCTTAGCGGGAGGGGTTTGAGAGATACGCAGTATTTT. It specifies CASSLSGRGLRDTQYF.

The chain carries TRBV11-2 and TRBJ2-5; the match to TRBD2 covers 8 bases. After removal of 4 bases from V and 4 bases from J, the junction contained 11 bases not matched to a gene. This CDR3 is 16 amino acids long. Per germline, CDR1 SGHAT and CDR2 FQNNGV. CDR3 DNA: TGTGCCAGCAGCTCCCGGGAGGGACTTCCGCGAGAGACCCAGTACTTC. It is translated as CASSSREGLPRETQYF.

The gene calls are TRBV5-4 and TRBJ1-3; D may be TRBD1 (5 bases). Germline V gene lookup returns CDR1 SGHNT and CDR2 YYREEE (reference sequence). The CDR3 contains 14 residues. Trimming pared 1 base from V and 2 bases from J, leaving 7 bases between. Here the CDR3 reads CASSLRGTGNTIYF. The CDR3 region has the DNA TGTGCCAGCAGCTTGAGGGGAACTGGAAACACCATATATTTT.

The chain couples TRBV6-1 to TRBJ1-5; D perhaps matches TRBD1 (5 bases). This CDR3 comprises 16 residues. Per germline, CDR1 MNHNS and CDR2 SASEGT. The V end lost 1 base, the J end lost 0 bases, and 10 bases lay between the germline ends. The CDR3 spells CASSEVGHLSNQPQHF. CDR3 bases: TGTGCCAGCAGTGAAGTAGGACATCTTAGCAATCAGCCCCAGCATTTT.

Written as DNA, the CDR3 is TGTGCCAGCAGCTTAGTCTCAGGGAATAGGGAGACCCAGTACTTC. It specifies CASSLVSGNRETQYF. The chain is built from TRBV11-2 and TRBJ2-5; a possible D gene is TRBD1 (5 bases). CDR1 SGHAT and CDR2 FQNNGV come from the germline V gene. V was pared by 1 base and J by 5 bases, with 14 bases between. The CDR3 is 15 amino acids.